What follows are 21 T cell receptor beta chains derived from one specimen sequenced in a study of control samples from healthy donors and cancer patients. Clones were sequenced by immunoSEQ multiplex PCR, and TCRdb holds only the in-frame ones, with some missing. This repertoire shows 150,000 to 200,000 clones, around nine tenths found once; its top ten account for around 11%. The sequenced sample was blood. These receptors originate from a man aged 30-40 years in good health.

In its sample, this clone was seen many times. The rearrangement uses TRBV6-2 or TRBV6-3 and TRBJ2-3; 8 bases map to TRBD1. The CDR3 extends over 15 amino acids. V was clipped by 5 bases and J by 3 bases; unmatched bases: 7. Germline CDR1 is MNHEY and CDR2 is SVGEGT. CDR3 in DNA: TGTGCCAGCAGTGACCAGGACAGGGTAACAGATACGCAGTATTTT. Translating gives CASSDQDRVTDTQYF.

The chain joins TRBV4-1 to TRBJ1-4; a weak D match, TRBD1 (6 bases). Germline V lookup: CDR1 MGHRA, CDR2 YSYEKL. CDR3 length: 17 amino acids. The V end lost 3 bases, the J end lost 7 bases, and 21 bases lay between the germline ends. CDR3 in DNA: TGCGCCAGCAGCCACCTGGCGGGGGCGCGGAAGGGTGAAAAACTGTTTTTT. It specifies CASSHLAGARKGEKLFF.

CDR3 DNA sequence: TGTGCCAGCAGGCGGGGGGCCCCGGTAGAGGGCTACACCTTC. It specifies CASRRGAPVEGYTF. The chain recombines TRBV6-5 with TRBJ1-2, with a weak D call TRBD1 (6 bases). V was cut by 6 bases and J by 8 bases, with 19 bases left in between. Germline V lookup: CDR1 MNHEY, CDR2 SVGAGI. The CDR3 contains 14 residues.

The chain carries TRBV27 and TRBJ2-1; D call uncertain. The CDR3 totals 14 residues. Germline CDR1 and CDR2: MNHEY and SMNVEV (reference sequence). With 3 bases removed from V and 7 bases from J, the gap between germline ends came to 13 bases. The CDR3 bases are TGTGCCAGCAGTTTTTGGGCTAAACTAAATGAGCAGTTCTTC. It is translated as CASSFWAKLNEQFF.

The chain carries TRBV9 and TRBJ1-1; 10 bases are a match to TRBD1. Germline assignment: CDR1 SGDLS and CDR2 YYNGEE. The CDR3 runs 19 residues. The V segment lost 0 bases and the J segment 3 bases; nucleotides outside the gene matches: 14. The DNA of the CDR3 is TGTGCCAGCAGCGTAGGAGGGACAGGGGAAAGTTTAATGGACACTGAAGCTTTCTTT. Translation: CASSVGGTGESLMDTEAFF.

DNA of the CDR3: TGTGCCAGCAGTCGCGATCGGACAGGGGGGTATCCTGGGGCCAACGTCCTGACTTTC. Its protein is CASSRDRTGGYPGANVLTF. The chain employs TRBV27 and TRBJ2-6; 10 bases agree with TRBD1. V shed 5 bases and J 2 bases; nucleotides not matched to a gene: 12. CDR3 size: 19 residues. Looked up from germline, CDR1 is MNHEY and CDR2 is SMNVEV (reference sequence).

V and J are TRBV6-5 and TRBJ2-7, with 12 bases fitting TRBD1. The CDR3 consists of 15 residues. Germline CDR1 and CDR2: MNHEY and SVGAGI. The V gene end was trimmed by 5 bases and the J gene end by 5 bases; junction bases not matched to a gene: 7. The CDR3 DNA reads TGTGCCAGCAGTCCCCGGGACAGGGGGCTCCACGAGCAGTACTTC. This encodes CASSPRDRGLHEQYF.

This sequence joins TRBV21-1 and TRBJ2-1; TRBD2 is the table's D call, not checked against the DNA. TRBV21-1 is classified as a pseudogene. The CDR3 totals 13 residues. CDR3 sequence reads: CASSKEGVHEQFF. CDR3 in DNA: TGTGCCAGCAGCAAGGAGGGTGTCCATGAGCAGTTCTTC.

This chain connects TRBV5-1 to TRBJ2-1; 8 bases match TRBD2. The CDR3 runs to 14 residues. CDR1 and CDR2 from the germline V gene are SGHRS and YFSETQ. J was trimmed by 10 bases and V by 2 bases; bases with no gene match: 8. DNA for the CDR3: TGCGCCAGCAGCTTACTAGCGGAGACGGGAGAGCAGTTCTTC. Its protein product is CASSLLAETGEQFF.

This chain uses TRBV4-3 with TRBJ2-7; TRBD2 might be the D (5 bases). CDR1 and CDR2 from the germline V gene are LGHNA and YSLEER. The length of the CDR3 is 11 residues. V was shortened by 1 base and J by 7 bases, with 5 bases between the two germline ends. The CDR3 is CASSQAGEQYF. The CDR3 nucleotides are TGCGCCAGCAGCCAAGCGGGGGAGCAGTACTTC.

The CDR3 region is CASSADRGTDTQYF. CDR3 coding DNA: TGTGCCAGCTCAGCGGACAGGGGGACAGATACGCAGTATTTT. The chain has TRBV18 and TRBJ2-3; 10 bases are a match to TRBD1. Germline CDR1 reads KGHSH; CDR2 reads LQKENI. V lost 5 bases, J lost 3 bases, and 2 bases stayed unmatched. The CDR3 runs to 14 residues. The whole variable domain, remainder taken from reference TRBV18 and TRBJ2-3, is NAGVMQNPRHLVRRRGQEARLRCSPMKGHSHVYWYRQLPEEGLKFMVYLQKENIIDESGMPKERFSAEFPKEGPSILRIQQVVRGDSAAYFCASSADRGTDTQYFGPGTRLTVL.

The genes are TRBV28 and TRBJ2-3; D ambiguous. There are 15 residues in the CDR3. The germline gives CDR1 MDHEN, CDR2 SYDVKM. V was trimmed by 4 bases and J by 4 bases, leaving 15 bases between them. The CDR3 coding sequence is TGTGCCAGCAGTTCCCTCGGAGTTTTGGCAGATACGCAGTATTTT. This sequence encodes CASSSLGVLADTQYF.

This CDR3 is CASSPTPGTNTEAFF. CDR3 nucleotide sequence: TGTGCCAGCAGCCCCACCCCCGGGACGAACACTGAAGCTTTCTTT. This chain links TRBV11-2 with TRBJ1-1; TRBD1 is a possible D gene (5 bases). Germline CDR1 and CDR2: SGHAT and FQNNGV. The CDR3 is 15 residues long. The V and J ends lost 5 bases and 1 base respectively, with 14 bases between them. The whole variable domain, remainder taken from reference TRBV11-2 and TRBJ1-1, is EAGVAQSPRYKIIEKRQSVAFWCNPISGHATLYWYQQILGQGPKLLIQFQNNGVVDDSQLPKDRFSAERLKGVDSTLKIQPAKLEDSAVYLCASSPTPGTNTEAFFGQGTRLTVV.

A single count supports this clone. The chain carries TRBV6-5 and TRBJ2-5, with 8 bases fitting TRBD2. CDR3 length equals 13 residues. V was clipped by 6 bases and J by 4 bases; unmatched bases: 4. The germline V gene encodes CDR1 MNHEY and CDR2 SVGAGI. The CDR3 sequence is CASSSGTRETQYF. As DNA, the CDR3 is TGTGCCAGCAGCTCCGGGACTAGAGAGACCCAGTACTTC.

The V gene is TRBV6-5, the J gene TRBJ2-5; 12 nucleotides line up with TRBD2. The CDR3 runs 14 residues. Germline loops: CDR1 MNHEY, CDR2 SVGAGI. V shed 7 bases and J 7 bases; nucleotides not matched to a gene: 7. CDR3 nucleotides: TGTGCCAGCACCCGACTAGCGGGGGAGGGGACCCAGTACTTC. As protein: CASTRLAGEGTQYF.

Written as DNA, the CDR3 is TGTGCCAGCTCACAAAACACGGGGGGCGCAGGTGAAAAACTGTTTTTT. It is translated as CASSQNTGGAGEKLFF. The genes are TRBV18 and TRBJ1-4; TRBD1 is a possible D gene (6 bases). Trimming took off 4 bases at V and 7 bases at J, with 19 bases between the two ends. Germline CDR1 KGHSH, CDR2 LQKENI. This CDR3 comprises 16 residues.

The V gene is TRBV30, the J gene TRBJ2-6, with 7 bases lining up with TRBD1. The junction had 5 bases not matched to a gene; V was cut back by 8 bases and J by 1 base. CDR3 length: 14 amino acids. Germline V lookup: CDR1 GTSNPN, CDR2 SVGIG (reference sequence). CDR3 nucleotides: TGTGCCCGTCAGGGACAGTCTGGGGCCAACGTCCTGACTTTC. This translates into CARQGQSGANVLTF.

The chain joins TRBV5-1 to TRBJ1-1, with a possible D match to TRBD1 (6 bases). The CDR3 is 15 residues long. Germline V lookup: CDR1 SGHRS, CDR2 YFSETQ. V was clipped by 4 bases and J by 3 bases, with 16 bases between them. For the CDR3, the DNA is TGCGCCAGCAGCGCGACGGCGGGGGCCGACACTGAAGCTTTCTTT. Amino acid sequence: CASSATAGADTEAFF.

This clone was detected only once. The chain recombines TRBV19 with TRBJ2-1, with 8 bases matching TRBD1. The germline gives CDR1 LNHDA, CDR2 SQIVND (reference sequence). Trimming cost V 8 bases and J 10 bases; bases outside gene matches: 10. This CDR3 is 13 amino acids long. CDR3 bases: TGTGCCAGTGGGCAGGACCGGACAGGGGAGCAGTTCTTC. This codes for CASGQDRTGEQFF. The whole variable domain, remainder taken from reference TRBV19 and TRBJ2-1, is DGGITQSPKYLFRKEGQNVTLSCEQNLNHDAMYWYRQDPGQGLRLIYYSQIVNDFQKGDIAEGYSVSREKKESFPLTVTSAQKNPTAFYLCASGQDRTGEQFFGPGTRLTVL.

V is TRBV2 and J is TRBJ1-2, with 7 nucleotides matching TRBD1. The germline V gene has CDR1 SNHLY and CDR2 FYNNEI. The V segment lost 8 bases and the J segment 8 bases; nucleotides outside the gene matches: 11. The CDR3 sequence is 13 residues long. The CDR3 DNA follows: TGTGCCAGCGCATCCGAGAGGGGGCTCGGCTACACCTTC. Its protein is CASASERGLGYTF. The full variable domain, with the rest looked up from reference TRBV2 and TRBJ1-2, is EPEVTQTPSHQVTQMGQEVILRCVPISNHLYFYWYRQILGQKVEFLVSFYNNEISEKSEIFDDQFSVERPDGSNFTLKIRSTKLEDSAMYFCASASERGLGYTFGSGTRLTVV.

V usage is TRBV6-5 and J usage is TRBJ1-4, with no clear D. In germline, CDR1 is MNHEY, CDR2 SVGAGI. V lost 6 bases and J 7 bases, leaving 6 bases between the germline ends. The CDR3 is 11 amino acids. The CDR3 protein is CASRRGEKLFF. CDR3 DNA: TGTGCCAGCAGGCGTGGTGAAAAACTGTTTTTT.